The clone carrying this T cell receptor (beta chain) appeared a few times. Its antigen is as yet unknown. A single record per CDR3 protein comes from TCRdb applying MiXCR to the RT-PCR reads. This repertoire shows some 800,000 distinct CDR3 sequences, about 20% found once; its top ten account for more than 8.5%. This sample was taken from a study of response to subunit inactivated influenza vaccine. Study-level results: The authors suggested that every seasonal influenza vaccination recruits few new T cells.

There are 14 residues in the CDR3. In germline, CDR1 is SQVTM, CDR2 ANQGSEA. V dropped 6 bases and J dropped 0 bases, with 12 bases sitting between them. The origin of this receptor is a man aged 45-60 years who received an inactivated influenza vaccine. This chain connects TRBV29-1 to TRBJ2-1, with D tentatively TRBD1 or TRBD2 (5 bases each). The material was PBMCs from blood, obtained about 5 days after vaccination. The CDR3 sequence is CSVGDRSSYNEQFF. The CDR3, as DNA: TGCAGCGTCGGGGACCGAAGCTCCTACAATGAGCAGTTCTTC.